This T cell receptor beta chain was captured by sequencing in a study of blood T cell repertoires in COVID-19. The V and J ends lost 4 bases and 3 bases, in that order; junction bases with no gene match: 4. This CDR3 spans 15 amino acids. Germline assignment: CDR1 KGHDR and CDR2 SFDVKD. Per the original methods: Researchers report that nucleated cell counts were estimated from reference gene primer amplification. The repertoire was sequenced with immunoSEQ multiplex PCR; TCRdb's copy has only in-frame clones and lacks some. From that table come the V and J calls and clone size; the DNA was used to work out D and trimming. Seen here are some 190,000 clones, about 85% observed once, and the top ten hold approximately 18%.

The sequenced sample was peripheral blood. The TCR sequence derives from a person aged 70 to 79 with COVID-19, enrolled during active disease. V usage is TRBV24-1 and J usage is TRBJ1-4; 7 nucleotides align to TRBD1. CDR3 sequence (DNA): TGTGCCACCAGTGAGGGACAGAGCCCTAATGAAAAACTGTTTTTT. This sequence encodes CATSEGQSPNEKLFF.